This T cell receptor (beta chain) came from a study of OX40 agonist ivuxolimab in advanced cancers. This table comes from immunoSEQ multiplex PCR, and its TCRdb copy is limited to in-frame clones, with some not included. The table includes roughly 14,000 clones, 82% detected once. This CDR3 region has 14 residues. CDR1 and CDR2 from the germline V gene are MNHEY and SMNVEV (reference sequence). After removal of 5 bases from V and 5 bases from J, the junction contained 3 bases not matched to a gene. The chain couples TRBV27 to TRBJ2-2, with 9 bases lining up with TRBD1. The input for sequencing was CD4+ or CD8+ T cells sorted from blood, taken in a trial of the OX40 agonist ivuxolimab. The clonotype originates from an adult with an advanced solid tumor such as melanoma, head and neck, liver or kidney cancer. Here the CDR3 reads CASSPDRGTGELFF. The DNA of the CDR3 is TGTGCCAGCAGTCCTGACAGGGGGACCGGGGAGCTGTTTTTT.